The entry below gives a single T cell receptor beta chain sequence along with its context. Its matching antigen is unknown. The data originate from a study of cytomegalovirus exposure and HLA in healthy donors. Overall study results and limits: In a later analysis, TCR beta V- and J-gene trimming was associated with a missense DCLRE1C variant. Several top significant clusters appeared, in a later analysis, to be linked to common viral pathogens. Rarity held for most TCR sequences, but there were some public TCRs that occurred in many donors.

Each of the donors was a healthy bone marrow donor. CDR1 is LGHNA, CDR2 YSLEER, per germline. The CDR3 runs 16 residues. Trimming removed 1 base at V and 4 bases at J, with 14 bases between. Primers: 60 Vbeta forward and 13 Jbeta reverse. The assay was immunoSEQ multiplex PCR, and TCRdb's table has in-frame clones only and misses some. The ten top clones account for 2.1%, within a sample of about 150,000 clones. The chain links TRBV4-3 to TRBJ1-3, with D maybe TRBD1 (6 bases). The receptor's source is a man under 40 in good health and CMV-seronegative. The sample was PBMCs. The CDR3 reads CASSQGLGTSGNTIYF. In DNA form, the CDR3 reads TGCGCCAGCAGCCAAGGCCTCGGGACATCGGGAAACACCATATATTTT.